The clone carrying this T cell receptor beta chain showed up just a few times. Its antigen is not known. These data originate in a study of T cell repertoires in cytomegalovirus infection. V trimming: 4 bases; J trimming: 6 bases; junction bases outside the gene matches: 13. The CDR3 covers 16 residues. The germline gives CDR1 SEHNR, CDR2 FQNEAQ (reference sequence). TCRdb ran MiXCR on the reads and lists one entry per CDR3 protein. The table lists around 570,000 distinct CDR3 sequences, about 39% of them singletons, with 48% in the top ten. The J gene is TRBJ2-7, the V gene TRBV7-9; 9 bases map to TRBD1. The clonotype was recovered from a human donor in good health (CMV status not recorded). Some clones in this sample may be carry-over from other donors' samples. The material was cultured PBMCs, obtained from culture after CMV antigen stimulation. As DNA, the CDR3 is TGTGCCAGCAGCTCCTCCGGGACAGGGCTTTTCTCCGAGCAGTACTTC. It encodes CASSSSGTGLFSEQYF.